One TCR beta chain is described in this entry. Everyone who took part was roughly 18 to 89 years old, and they came from fewer than 25 US areas. The data belong to a study of blood T cell repertoires in COVID-19. Study at large: There were acute and convalescent COVID-19 samples, and they came from the United States, Italy and Spain.

This CDR3 has 15 residues. CDR1 GTSNPN and CDR2 SVGIG come from the germline V gene (reference sequence). Trimming pared 2 bases from V and 2 bases from J, leaving 13 bases between. The authors' processing: Amplification of reference gene primers provided the estimated nucleated cell counts. Produced via immunoSEQ multiplex PCR; TCRdb's table is partial and in-frame only. Clone size and the V and J calls come from that table; the DNA yielded D and trimming. The data show fewer than 350,000 clones, about nine tenths seen once. This clonotype was sampled from a woman aged 40 to 55 with acute COVID-19. Sequences were obtained from PBMCs or T cells enriched from blood (not recorded which). The chain couples TRBV30 to TRBJ1-3; possible D gene TRBD1, 6 bases. The CDR3 bases are TGTGCCTGGAGTCGGGACATCGGTGCTGGAAACACCATATATTTT. Protein product: CAWSRDIGAGNTIYF.